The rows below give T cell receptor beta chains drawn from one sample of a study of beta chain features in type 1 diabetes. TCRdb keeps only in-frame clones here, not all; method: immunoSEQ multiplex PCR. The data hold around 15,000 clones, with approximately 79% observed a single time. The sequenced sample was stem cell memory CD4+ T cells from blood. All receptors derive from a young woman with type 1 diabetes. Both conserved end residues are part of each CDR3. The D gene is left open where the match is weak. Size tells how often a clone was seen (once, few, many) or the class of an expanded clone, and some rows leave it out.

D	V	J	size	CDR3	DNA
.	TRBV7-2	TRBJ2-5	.	CASSLRGRETQYF	TGTGCCAGCAGCTTGAGAGGGCGGGAGACCCAGTACTTC
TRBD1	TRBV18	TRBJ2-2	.	CASSLRGQGYGGELFF	TGTGCCAGCTCACTCAGAGGACAGGGATATGGCGGGGAGCTGTTTTTT
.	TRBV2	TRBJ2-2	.	CASRSSNTGELFF	TGTGCCAGCAGGTCCTCGAACACCGGGGAGCTGTTTTTT
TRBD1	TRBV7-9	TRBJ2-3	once	CASSVDRRTDTQYF	TGTGCCAGCAGTGTGGACAGGCGCACAGATACGCAGTATTTT
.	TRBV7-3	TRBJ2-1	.	CASSLTGVSYNEQFF	TGTGCCAGCAGCTTAACAGGGGTTTCCTACAATGAGCAGTTCTTC
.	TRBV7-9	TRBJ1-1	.	CASSLARNTLNTEAFF	TGTGCCAGCAGCTTAGCGCGGAACACGCTGAACACTGAAGCTTTCTTT
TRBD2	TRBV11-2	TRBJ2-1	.	CASSFSTSGSNEQFF	TGTGCCAGCAGCTTCTCTACTAGCGGGAGCAATGAGCAGTTCTTC
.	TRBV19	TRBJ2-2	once	CASSISGNTGELFF	TGTGCCAGTAGTATTTCCGGGAACACCGGGGAGCTGTTTTTT
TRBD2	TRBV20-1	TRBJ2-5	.	CSARGGGGQYF	TGCAGTGCTAGAGGTGGCGGGGGCCAGTACTTC
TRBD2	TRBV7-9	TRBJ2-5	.	CASSLGTLAEETQYF	TGTGCCAGCAGCTTAGGGACACTAGCGGAAGAGACCCAGTACTTC
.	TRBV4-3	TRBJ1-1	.	CASSQRRIVGGGGNTEAFF	TGCGCCAGCAGCCAACGACGTATTGTTGGGGGCGGGGGGAACACTGAAGCTTTCTTT
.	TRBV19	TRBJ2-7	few	CASSIAASRPYEQYF	TGTGCCAGTAGTATAGCGGCTAGCCGCCCCTACGAGCAGTACTTC
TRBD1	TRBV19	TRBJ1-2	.	CASSGRDRGGYTF	TGTGCCAGTAGTGGCCGGGACAGGGGAGGCTACACCTTC
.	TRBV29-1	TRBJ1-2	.	CSVEGQNYGYTF	TGCAGCGTTGAGGGCCAGAACTATGGCTACACCTTC
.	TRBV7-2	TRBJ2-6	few	CASSAAPQGSGANVLTF	TGTGCCAGCAGCGCGGCCCCGCAGGGGTCTGGGGCCAACGTCCTGACTTTC
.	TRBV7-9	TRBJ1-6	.	CASRTGMDSPLHF	TGTGCCAGCCGAACAGGGATGGATTCACCCCTCCACTTT
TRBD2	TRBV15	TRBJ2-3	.	CATLSGSGTDTQYF	TGTGCCACCTTGAGCGGGAGTGGGACAGATACGCAGTATTTT
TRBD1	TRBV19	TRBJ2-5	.	CASSSRTGQETQYF	TGTGCCAGTAGTTCCCGGACAGGGCAAGAGACCCAGTACTTC
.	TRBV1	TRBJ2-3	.	CTSSHRGRGAADTQYF	TGCACCAGCAGCCATAGGGGCCGGGGGGCCGCAGATACGCAGTATTTT
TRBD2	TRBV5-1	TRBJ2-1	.	CASSFSLAGPDYNEQFF	TGCGCCAGCAGCTTTTCCTTAGCGGGACCGGACTACAATGAGCAGTTCTTC
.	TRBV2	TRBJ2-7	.	CASTLQLYEQYF	TGTGCCAGCACCTTACAACTATACGAGCAGTACTTC
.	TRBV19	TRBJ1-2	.	CASRRGSYGYTF	TGTGCCAGCCGAAGGGGGTCCTATGGCTACACCTTC
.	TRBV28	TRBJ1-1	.	CASSLAGRNTEAFF	TGTGCCAGCAGTTTGGCAGGGCGGAACACTGAAGCTTTCTTT
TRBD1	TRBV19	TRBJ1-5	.	CASSIGGTGGPQHF	TGTGCCAGTAGTATAGGAGGGACAGGGGGCCCCCAGCATTTT
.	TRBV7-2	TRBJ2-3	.	CASSSNMDTQYF	TGTGCCAGCAGCTCTAATATGGATACGCAGTATTTT
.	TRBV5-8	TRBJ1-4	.	CASSNNRMAREKLFF	TGTGCCAGCAGCAATAACAGGATGGCTCGGGAAAAACTGTTTTTT
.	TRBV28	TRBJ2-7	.	CASSPQLLSYEQYF	TGTGCCAGCAGTCCACAGTTGCTCTCCTACGAGCAGTACTTC
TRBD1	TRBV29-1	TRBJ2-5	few	CSVNRGWETQYF	TGCAGCGTTAACAGGGGATGGGAGACCCAGTACTTC
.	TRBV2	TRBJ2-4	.	CASTLQGTLQYF	TGTGCCAGCACCCTACAGGGAACCCTTCAGTACTTC
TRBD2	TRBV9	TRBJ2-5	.	CASSVGISGRALETQYF	TGTGCCAGCAGCGTAGGGATCAGCGGGAGGGCCCTGGAGACCCAGTACTTC
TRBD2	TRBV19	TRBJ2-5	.	CASTPGLAVSVETQYF	TGTGCCAGTACCCCGGGACTAGCAGTTTCCGTAGAGACCCAGTACTTC
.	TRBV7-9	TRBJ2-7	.	CASTQATFSSYEQYF	TGTGCCAGCACCCAGGCAACCTTCAGCTCCTACGAGCAGTACTTC
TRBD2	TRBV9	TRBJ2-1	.	CASSVGGRAVDEQFF	TGTGCCAGCAGCGTAGGCGGGAGGGCCGTAGATGAGCAGTTCTTC
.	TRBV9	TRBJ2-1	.	CASSPTPDRNNEQFF	TGTGCCAGCAGCCCCACTCCTGACAGGAACAATGAGCAGTTCTTC
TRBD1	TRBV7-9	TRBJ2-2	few	CASTSFMRQGSAGELFF	TGTGCCAGCACCTCCTTTATGCGACAGGGGAGCGCCGGGGAGCTGTTTTTT
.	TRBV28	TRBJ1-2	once	CASGTGTQNYGYTF	TGTGCCAGCGGCACCGGGACACAAAACTATGGCTACACCTTC
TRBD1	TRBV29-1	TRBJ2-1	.	CSVVGTGENEQFF	TGCAGCGTTGTTGGGACAGGGGAGAATGAGCAGTTCTTC
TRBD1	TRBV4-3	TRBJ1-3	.	CASSHRGSGNTIYF	TGCGCCAGCAGCCACAGGGGGTCTGGAAACACCATATATTTT
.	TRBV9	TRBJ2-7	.	CASSVGEGGSLTYEQYF	TGTGCCAGCAGCGTAGGGGAGGGGGGCAGCCTTACCTACGAGCAGTACTTC
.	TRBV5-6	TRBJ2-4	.	CASSLVPTGAKNIQYF	TGTGCCAGCAGCTTAGTCCCCACAGGGGCCAAAAACATTCAGTACTTC